Sequencing of this T cell receptor beta chain was carried out in a study of cytomegalovirus exposure and HLA in healthy donors. Study conclusions and caveats: Researchers reportedly found TCR beta sequences accurately predicted most subjects' HLA-A and HLA-B alleles. Confirmation in vitro established that three CMV-associated chains were specific for CMV antigens. Later analysis revealed greater clonal expansion in HLA-associated TCR beta chains than in equally common others. Common viral pathogens seemed to be connected with several of the most significant clusters, according to a later analysis.

PCR amplification relied on 60 Vbeta primers (plus 13 Jbeta primers). Libraries were prepared by immunoSEQ multiplex PCR; TCRdb keeps only in-frame clonotypes and omits some of them. This table has 200,000 or so clones, more than 75% appearing once. Details on this clone: Its cognate antigen is unknown.

Sequencing used PBMCs. The receptor was isolated from a woman aged 45 to 65 in good health and CMV-seropositive.

The CDR3, as DNA: TGTGCCAGCCTCCGACCCGGGGGCTACGAGCAGTACTTC. Amino acid sequence: CASLRPGGYEQYF. This chain connects TRBV28 to TRBJ2-7, with D tentatively TRBD2 (6 bases). Germline CDR1 is MDHEN and CDR2 is SYDVKM. The CDR3 extends over 13 amino acids. Deletions cut 8 bases from V and 3 bases from J, with 14 bases between.